Each of the 12 T cell receptor beta chains below was sequenced from the same sample in a study of shared clonotypes between healthy human individuals. The data were produced by immunoSEQ multiplex PCR, yet TCRdb's version contains in-frame clones alone and is incomplete. The sample has 1.4 million to 1.5 million clones; approximately 97% are singletons. The sequencing input was naive CD4+ T cells sorted from blood. Subset indicated: CD45RA+ positively selected. The receptors come from a man aged 30-40 years in good health.

The gene calls are TRBV18 and TRBJ2-7, with a possible D match to TRBD1 (7 bases). The germline V gene has CDR1 KGHSH and CDR2 LQKENI. This CDR3 spans 15 amino acids. V gave up 5 bases and J gave up 3 bases, with 17 bases separating them. The CDR3 sequence is CASSSDRDSFYEQYF. Written as DNA, the CDR3 is TGTGCCAGCTCATCAGACAGGGACTCTTTCTACGAGCAGTACTTC.

The chain couples TRBV6-5 to TRBJ1-1; a weak D match, TRBD1 (6 bases). V was clipped by 2 bases and J by 1 base, with 8 bases between them. Germline lookup yields CDR1 MNHEY and CDR2 SVGAGI. The CDR3 is 14 amino acids. CDR3 in amino acids: CASSYDRRNTEAFF. The CDR3 nucleotides are TGTGCCAGCAGTTACGACAGGAGGAACACTGAAGCTTTCTTT.

This clone was seen once. The rearrangement uses TRBV9 and TRBJ2-7; D perhaps matches TRBD1 (5 bases). The CDR3 is 15 residues long. Deletions cut 0 bases from V and 7 bases from J, with 17 bases between. The germline gives CDR1 SGDLS, CDR2 YYNGEE. CDR3 DNA: TGTGCCAGCAGCGTAGAAGGGGTCACTGGTCTGGAGCAGTACTTC. Translating it yields CASSVEGVTGLEQYF.

The rearrangement joins TRBV29-1 to TRBJ2-7, with 8 positions matching TRBD2. Trimming cost V 5 bases and J 2 bases; bases outside gene matches: 5. The germline gives CDR1 SQVTM, CDR2 ANQGSEA. The CDR3 totals 13 residues. CDR3 bases: TGCAGCGTTAGCACTAGCGGCACCTACGAGCAGTACTTC. Translation: CSVSTSGTYEQYF.

This clone was counted once. This rearrangement joins TRBV5-1 to TRBJ2-1; TRBD2 is a possible D gene (6 bases). Trimming removed 4 bases at V and 4 bases at J, with 18 bases between. CDR3 size: 16 residues. CDR1 is SGHRS and CDR2 is YFSETQ in the germline V gene. The CDR3 coding sequence is TGCGCCAGCAGCCCAAGTTCGGGAGTGGGTTACAATGAGCAGTTCTTC. Translating gives CASSPSSGVGYNEQFF.

The chain joins TRBV18 to TRBJ2-1; no clear D gene. V shed 0 bases and J shed 7 bases, with 10 bases lying between them. Germline V gives CDR1 KGHSH, CDR2 LQKENI. This CDR3 has 14 amino acids. CDR3 sequence (DNA): TGTGCCAGCTCACCACCTTCTAAGAAAAATGAGCAGTTCTTC. Its protein is CASSPPSKKNEQFF.

This clone was observed a single time. V and J are TRBV15 and TRBJ2-5, with TRBD2 identical over 8 bases. This CDR3 comprises 14 residues. From germline, CDR1 is LNHNV and CDR2 YYDKDF (reference sequence). The V and J ends lost 5 bases and 7 bases, in that order; junction bases with no gene match: 9. CDR3 in DNA: TGTGCCACCAGCGGAACTAGCGGCGGAGGGACCCAGTACTTC. Amino acids: CATSGTSGGGTQYF.

The chain couples TRBV10-3 to TRBJ2-3, with D tentatively TRBD1 (5 bases). CDR3 length: 11 residues. The germline V gene encodes CDR1 ENHRY and CDR2 SYGVKD. The germline V and J ends were trimmed by 11 bases and 6 bases, with 12 bases remaining between them. CDR3 sequence reads: CAGRSGDTQYF. The DNA of the CDR3 is TGTGCCGGCCGCTCAGGGGATACGCAGTATTTT.

The V and J genes are TRBV28 and TRBJ2-7; a possible D gene is TRBD2 (6 bases). This CDR3 has 15 amino acids. Trimming took 2 bases from V and 2 from J, leaving 13 bases between them. Per the germline V gene, CDR1 is MDHEN and CDR2 is SYDVKM. CDR3 residues: CASSLADWEAYEQYF. CDR3 coding DNA: TGTGCCAGCAGTTTAGCTGACTGGGAGGCCTACGAGCAGTACTTC.

V usage is TRBV6-1 and J usage is TRBJ2-7; D is perhaps TRBD1 or TRBD2 (5 bases each). The CDR3 spans 13 residues. V shed 4 bases and J shed 0 bases, with 7 bases lying between them. Germline CDR1 is MNHNS and CDR2 is SASEGT. CDR3: CASSAGSSYEQYF. CDR3 DNA: TGTGCCAGCAGTGCAGGGAGCTCCTACGAGCAGTACTTC.

V is TRBV10-2 and J is TRBJ2-2, with D tentatively TRBD1 (5 bases). Per germline, CDR1 WSHSY and CDR2 SAAADI. Trimming removed 4 bases from V and 2 bases from J, with 17 bases in between. The CDR3 consists of 17 residues. CDR3 bases: TGCGCCAGCAGTGCAGTAGGTAGTGGGGCCAACACCGGGGAGCTGTTTTTT. It is translated as CASSAVGSGANTGELFF.

The gene calls are TRBV5-1 and TRBJ2-7; a possible D gene is TRBD1 (5 bases). The germline V gene has CDR1 SGHRS and CDR2 YFSETQ. V was pared by 0 bases and J by 2 bases, with 9 bases between. This CDR3 comprises 14 residues. CDR3 in amino acids: CASSLADSPYEQYF. CDR3 in DNA: TGCGCCAGCAGCTTGGCCGACAGTCCCTACGAGCAGTACTTC. Together with reference TRBV5-1 and TRBJ2-7, the CDR3 gives the full variable domain: KAGVTQTPRYLIKTRGQQVTLSCSPISGHRSVSWYQQTPGQGLQFLFEYFSETQRNKGNFPGRFSGRQFSNSRSEMNVSTLELGDSALYLCASSLADSPYEQYFGPGTRLTVT.